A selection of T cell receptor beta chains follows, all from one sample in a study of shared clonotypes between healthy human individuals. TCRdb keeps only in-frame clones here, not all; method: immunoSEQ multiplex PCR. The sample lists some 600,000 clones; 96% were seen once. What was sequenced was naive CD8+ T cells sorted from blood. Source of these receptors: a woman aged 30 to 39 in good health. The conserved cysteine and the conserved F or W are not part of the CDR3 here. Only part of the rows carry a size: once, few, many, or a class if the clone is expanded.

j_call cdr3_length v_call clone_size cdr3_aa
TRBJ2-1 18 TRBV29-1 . SVEDQSSGRTLRSYNEQF
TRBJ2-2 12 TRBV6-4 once ASSPRQDGGELF
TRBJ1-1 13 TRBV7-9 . ASSFMASLNTEAF
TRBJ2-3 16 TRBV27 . ASRILGWAGVNTDTQY
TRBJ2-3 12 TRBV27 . ASSPPAGTDTQY
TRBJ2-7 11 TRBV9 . ASSVGSSYEQY
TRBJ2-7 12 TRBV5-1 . ASSPGGAYYEQY
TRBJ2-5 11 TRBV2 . ASTSGGPETQY
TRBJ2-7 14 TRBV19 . ASSSGQGVVGYEQY
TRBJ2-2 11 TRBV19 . AARGPNTGELF
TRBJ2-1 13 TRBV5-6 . ASSPLGVSYNEQF
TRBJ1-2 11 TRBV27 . ASSLGDYYGYT
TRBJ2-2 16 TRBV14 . ASSQADYSQMDTGELF
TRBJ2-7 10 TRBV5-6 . ASSLVGYEQY
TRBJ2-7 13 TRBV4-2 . ASSQEQDRAYEQY
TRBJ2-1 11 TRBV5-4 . ASSLRNYNEQF
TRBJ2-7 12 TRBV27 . ASRLGQGTHEQY
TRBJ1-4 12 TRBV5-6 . ASSGQGANEKLF
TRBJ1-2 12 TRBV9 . ASSPGGSNYGYT
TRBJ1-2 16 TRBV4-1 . ASSQDMRTSEGDYGYT
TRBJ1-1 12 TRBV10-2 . ASSTEPMDTEAF
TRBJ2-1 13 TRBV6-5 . ASSKELAGSDEQF
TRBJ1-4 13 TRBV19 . ASSIGTRTVEKLF
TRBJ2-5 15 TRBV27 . ASSRVSGLAGGETQY
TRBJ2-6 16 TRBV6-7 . ASSYLTGRYSGANVLT
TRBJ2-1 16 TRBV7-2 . ASSLLGAPWGLDNEQF
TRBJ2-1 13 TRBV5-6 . ASSPPGTRGNEQF